This TCR beta chain was documented in a study of cytomegalovirus exposure and HLA in healthy donors. Study-level information: An earlier analysis found roughly 100 million unique TCR beta sequences from 150 million to 200 million T cells.

PCR involved 60 Vbeta and 13 Jbeta primers. The assay was immunoSEQ multiplex PCR, and TCRdb's table has in-frame clones only and misses some. The sample gives about 180,000 clones, roughly four fifths of which show up once; just under 3% is in the top ten. Findings and caveats of the study: Immune exposure information comprised only CMV serostatus. A later analysis linked a missense variant in DCLRE1C to the trimming of TCR beta V and J genes. Analysis performed later showed TCR beta chains linked to HLA being more clonally expanded than equally common others.

A remark on this clone: Its antigen is still unknown.

Material for sequencing was PBMCs. The source is a male donor in good health and CMV-seronegative.

The CDR3 region is CASSEAEAPNEKLFF. CDR3 coding DNA: TGTGCCAGCAGTGAAGCAGAGGCCCCAAATGAAAAACTGTTTTTT. This chain joins TRBV2 and TRBJ1-4; D gene ambiguous. CDR1 is SNHLY and CDR2 is FYNNEI in the germline V gene. The ends were cut back, 0 bases at V and 5 bases at J, with 10 bases in the middle. CDR3 length: 15 residues.